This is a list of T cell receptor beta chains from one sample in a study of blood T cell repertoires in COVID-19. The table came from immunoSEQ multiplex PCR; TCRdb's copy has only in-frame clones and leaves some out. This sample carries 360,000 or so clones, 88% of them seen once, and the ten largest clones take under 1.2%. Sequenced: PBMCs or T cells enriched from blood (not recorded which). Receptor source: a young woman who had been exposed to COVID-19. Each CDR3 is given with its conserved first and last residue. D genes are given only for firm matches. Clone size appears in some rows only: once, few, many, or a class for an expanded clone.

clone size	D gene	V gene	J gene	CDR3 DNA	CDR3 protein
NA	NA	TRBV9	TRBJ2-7	TGTGCCAGCAGCGTTTCTAGCGCCCGCTTTACGGACGAGCAGTACTTC	CASSVSSARFTDEQYF
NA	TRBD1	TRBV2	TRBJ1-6	TGTGCCAGCATTCCGGGACAGGGCTATAATTCACCCCTCCACTTT	CASIPGQGYNSPLHF
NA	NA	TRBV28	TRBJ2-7	TGTGCCACCCTGACAACCAAGTACGAGCAGTACTTC	CATLTTKYEQYF
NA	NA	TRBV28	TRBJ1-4	TGTGCCAGCAGCTGGGAACGACAGGCTACTAATGAAAAACTGTTTTTT	CASSWERQATNEKLFF
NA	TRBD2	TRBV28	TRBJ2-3	TGTGCCAGCAGTAAAAAAGCGGGAGACGCAGATACGCAGTATTTT	CASSKKAGDADTQYF
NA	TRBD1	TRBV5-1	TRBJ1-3	TGCGCCAGCAGGCTAAATCAATTCGGGACAGCTGGAAACACCATATATTTT	CASRLNQFGTAGNTIYF
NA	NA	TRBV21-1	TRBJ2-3	TGTGCCAGCCCAAGGTTTCTGCGGGAGTTAGATACGCAGTATTTT	CASPRFLRELDTQYF
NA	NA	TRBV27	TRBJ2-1	TGTGCCAGCAGTTTATCGGGGGCTCTTAGGATCCCCTACAATGAGCAGTTCTTC	CASSLSGALRIPYNEQFF
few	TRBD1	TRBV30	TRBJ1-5	TGTGCCTGGAGTGTACAGGGGAATCAGCCCCAGCATTTT	CAWSVQGNQPQHF
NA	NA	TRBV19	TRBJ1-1	TGTGCCAGTAGTATAGATGGGGGGGCCAACACTGAAGCTTTCTTT	CASSIDGGANTEAFF
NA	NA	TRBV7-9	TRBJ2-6	TGTGCCAGCAGCTTGGGGAGACGGGGGGCCAACGTCCTGACTTTC	CASSLGRRGANVLTF
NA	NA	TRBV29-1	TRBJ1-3	TGCAGCGTTGAATTTGGCAGGGGCTCTGGAAACACCATATATTTT	CSVEFGRGSGNTIYF
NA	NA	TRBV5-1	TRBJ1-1	TGCGCCAGCAGCGCACGGGGAACTGAAGCTTTCTTT	CASSARGTEAFF
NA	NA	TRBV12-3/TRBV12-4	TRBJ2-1	TGTGCCAGCAGTTTCTTCTCTTACAATGAGCAGTTCTTC	CASSFFSYNEQFF
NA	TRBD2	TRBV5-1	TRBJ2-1	TGCGCCAGCAGCTTGGCGCTAGCGGTTAATGAGCAGTTCTTC	CASSLALAVNEQFF
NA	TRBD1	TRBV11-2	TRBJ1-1	TGTGCCAGCAGGCTCGGGACAGGGTTGAACACTGAAGCTTTCTTT	CASRLGTGLNTEAFF
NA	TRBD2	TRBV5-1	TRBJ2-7	TGCGCCAGCAGTCCTAGCGGGATCTACGAGCAGTACTTC	CASSPSGIYEQYF
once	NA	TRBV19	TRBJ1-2	TGTGCCAGTAGTATTGGCGGGGATTGGGGTGGCTACACCTTC	CASSIGGDWGGYTF
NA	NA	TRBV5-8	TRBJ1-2	TGTGCCAGCAGCTTGACTGATAACTTTCCGGCCTTC	CASSLTDNFPAF
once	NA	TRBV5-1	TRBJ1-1	TGCGCCAGCAGCCCCGGCGGTCCCGACACTGAAGCTTTCTTT	CASSPGGPDTEAFF
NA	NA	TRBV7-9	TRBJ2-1	TGTGCCAGCAGCTTAGGGAGTGAGCAGTTCTTC	CASSLGSEQFF
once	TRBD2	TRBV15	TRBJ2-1	TGTGCCACCAGCAGAGGGAGGACGGGAGCGGGAGAGTCCGATGAGCAGTTCTTC	CATSRGRTGAGESDEQFF
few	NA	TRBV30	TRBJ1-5	TGTGCCTGGCAACGAACCGCATCCGGGCAGCCCCAGCATTTT	CAWQRTASGQPQHF
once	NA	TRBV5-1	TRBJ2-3	TGCGCCAGCAGCTTCGGGGAAGATACGCAGTATTTT	CASSFGEDTQYF
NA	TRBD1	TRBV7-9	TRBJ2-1	TGTGCCAGCAGCCCGAGTAGACAGGGCGTGGAGCAGTTCTTC	CASSPSRQGVEQFF
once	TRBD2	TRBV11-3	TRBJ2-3	TGTGCCAGCAGCTTGACTAGCGGGAGCACAGATACGCAGTATTTT	CASSLTSGSTDTQYF
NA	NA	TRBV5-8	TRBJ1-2	TGTGCCAGCAGCTCTACGACAGGCGGCTATGGCTACACCTTC	CASSSTTGGYGYTF
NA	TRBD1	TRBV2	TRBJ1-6	TGTGCCAGTGACCGACAGGGGGCGTCCTATAATTCACCCCTCCACTTT	CASDRQGASYNSPLHF
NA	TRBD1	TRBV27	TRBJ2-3	TGTGCCAGCAGTCAAGGACAGGGGTTCACAGATACGCAGTATTTT	CASSQGQGFTDTQYF